This T cell receptor (beta chain) was profiled in a study of T cell changes during pregnancy in multiple sclerosis. CDR3 length: 17 residues. Germline CDR1 and CDR2: MNHNS and SASEGT. With 2 bases clipped from V and 0 bases from J, the junction kept 8 bases outside the gene matches. Assay used: immunoSEQ multiplex PCR; TCRdb lists only in-frame clones, some missing. The sample records tens of thousands of clones, approximately 92% being singletons. The clonotype originates from a female donor with multiple sclerosis, enrolled in a pregnancy study. V and J are TRBV6-1 and TRBJ2-3; TRBD1 matches at 7 bases. The input for sequencing was CD8+ T cells from peripheral blood mononuclear cells, taken before pregnancy. The CDR3 nucleotides are TGTGCCAGCAGTGAATTCTACAGGGGTCCTAGCACAGATACGCAGTATTTT. The encoded protein is CASSEFYRGPSTDTQYF.